This T cell receptor beta chain was obtained from a study of control samples from healthy donors and cancer patients (dated by TCRdb to about 2020). From its cysteine to its phenylalanine, the CDR3 spans 16 amino acids. Solely the CDR3 DNA is kept, with 48 bases framed from the first base. From a lookup of the germline V gene (reference sequence), CDR1 and CDR2 are LNHDA and SQIVND. Trimming leaves V shorter by 5 bases and J shorter by 6 bases, with the junction holding 13 bases beyond the gene matches. The method behind the library was the immunoSEQ multiplex PCR assay. TCRdb took this table from immuneACCESS and kept in-frame rearrangements with V and J called. Such tables lack part of the clones; where checked against another copy, unresolved V genes explain under half of the gap, and the rest is unexplained. The sample has under 150,000 clones on record, approximately 87% of them singletons. The ten top clones hold 2.5% to 3.5% of the sample.

In the case of this clone: This receptor's antigen is unknown. No base quality information exists; no much larger clone differs at one position.

Source material: blood. The source of this sequence is a man between 60 and 75 years old in good health. The rearrangement joined TRBV19 to TRBJ1-5; TRBD1 fits 7 bases in the junction. In nucleotide form, the sequence is TGTGCCAGTAGTCCGGGGACAGCAAGAAGGCCTCAGCCCCAGCATTTT. Translated, it gives CASSPGTARRPQPQHF.